Reported below is one T cell receptor (beta chain). The sample comes from a study of technical replicates of blood from several donors. This table comes from immunoSEQ multiplex PCR, and its TCRdb copy is limited to in-frame clones, with some not included. Of over 90,000 clones listed, roughly 95% are singletons. V lost 3 bases, J lost 3 bases, and 8 bases lay in between. The CDR3 is made up of 12 amino acids. CDR1 and CDR2 (germline): SQVTM, ANQGSEA. The clonotype was recovered from a human donor in good health. The sample consisted of T cells isolated from PBMCs. The genes are TRBV29-1 and TRBJ1-1, with D maybe TRBD1 (5 bases). In DNA, the CDR3 is TGCAGCGTTGACCAGGGCTACACTGAAGCTTTCTTT. Protein: CSVDQGYTEAFF.